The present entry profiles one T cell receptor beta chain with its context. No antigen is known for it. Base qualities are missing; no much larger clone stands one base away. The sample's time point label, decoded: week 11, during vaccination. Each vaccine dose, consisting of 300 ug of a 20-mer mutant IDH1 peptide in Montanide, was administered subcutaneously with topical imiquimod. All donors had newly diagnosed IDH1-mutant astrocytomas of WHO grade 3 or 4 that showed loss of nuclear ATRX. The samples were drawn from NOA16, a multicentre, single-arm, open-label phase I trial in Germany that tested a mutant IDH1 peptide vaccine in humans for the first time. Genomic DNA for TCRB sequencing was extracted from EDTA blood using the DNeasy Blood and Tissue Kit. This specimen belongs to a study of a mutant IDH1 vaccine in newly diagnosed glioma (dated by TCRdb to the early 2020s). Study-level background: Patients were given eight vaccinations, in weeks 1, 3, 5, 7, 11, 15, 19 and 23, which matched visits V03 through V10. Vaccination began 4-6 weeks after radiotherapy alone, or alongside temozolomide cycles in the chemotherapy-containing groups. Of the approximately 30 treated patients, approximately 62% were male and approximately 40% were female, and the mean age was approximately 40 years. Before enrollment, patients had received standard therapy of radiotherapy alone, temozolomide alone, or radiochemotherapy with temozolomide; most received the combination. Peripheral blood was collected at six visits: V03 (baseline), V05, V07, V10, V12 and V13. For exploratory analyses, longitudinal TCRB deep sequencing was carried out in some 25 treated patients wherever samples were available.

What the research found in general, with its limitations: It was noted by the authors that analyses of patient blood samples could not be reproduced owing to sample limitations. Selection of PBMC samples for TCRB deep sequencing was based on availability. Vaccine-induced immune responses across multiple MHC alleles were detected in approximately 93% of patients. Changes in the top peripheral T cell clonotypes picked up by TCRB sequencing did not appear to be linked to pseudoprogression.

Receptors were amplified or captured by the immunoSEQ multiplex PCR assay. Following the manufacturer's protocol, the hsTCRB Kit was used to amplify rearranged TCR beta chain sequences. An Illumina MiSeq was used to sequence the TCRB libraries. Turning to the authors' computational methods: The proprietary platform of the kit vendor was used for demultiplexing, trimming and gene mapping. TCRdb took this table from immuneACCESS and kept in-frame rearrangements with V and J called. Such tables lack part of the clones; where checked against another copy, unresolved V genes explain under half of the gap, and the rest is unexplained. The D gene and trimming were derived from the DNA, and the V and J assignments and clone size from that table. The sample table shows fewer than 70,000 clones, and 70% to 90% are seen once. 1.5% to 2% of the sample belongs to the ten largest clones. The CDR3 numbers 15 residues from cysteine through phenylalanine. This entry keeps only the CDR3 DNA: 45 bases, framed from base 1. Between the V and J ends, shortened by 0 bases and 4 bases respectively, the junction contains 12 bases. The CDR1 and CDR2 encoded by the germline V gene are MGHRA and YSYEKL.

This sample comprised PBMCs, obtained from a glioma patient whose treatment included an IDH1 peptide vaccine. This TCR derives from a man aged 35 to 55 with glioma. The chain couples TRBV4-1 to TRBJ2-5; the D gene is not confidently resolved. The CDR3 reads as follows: CASSQEGPGGETQYF. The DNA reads TGCGCCAGCAGCCAAGAGGGCCCAGGCGGAGAGACCCAGTACTTC.